These T cell receptor beta chains were read from a single sample in a study of Siglec-9 on CD8 T cells in melanoma. Here immunoSEQ multiplex PCR was the method, and the copy in TCRdb shows in-frame clones only, minus some. The data hold 1,400 to 1,500 clones, with around 68% observed a single time. The sample taken for sequencing was Siglec-9+ CD8+ T cells sorted from blood. Receptors were obtained from a human donor in good health. Each CDR3 is given with its conserved first and last residue. The order of the fields is clone size, D gene, V gene, J gene, CDR3 protein, CDR3 DNA. The D gene is left open where the match is weak. Clone sizes are given selectively: once, few, many, or a class where the clone is expanded.

>few|TRBD1|TRBV27|TRBJ2-7
CASNLIGQGTQYEQYF
TGTGCCAGCAATCTGATCGGACAGGGTACACAATACGAGCAGTACTTC
>large|-|TRBV6-1|TRBJ1-2
CAWTVKHGYTF
TGTGCTTGGACTGTTAAGCATGGCTACACCTTC
>-|TRBD1|TRBV18|TRBJ2-1
CASSPQQGRSYNEQFF
TGTGCCAGCTCACCACAACAGGGGCGCTCCTACAATGAGCAGTTCTTC
>few|TRBD2|TRBV6-4|TRBJ2-1
CASSETSGSYNEQFF
TGTGCCAGCAGTGAGACTAGCGGGAGCTACAATGAGCAGTTCTTC
>-|-|TRBV7-9|TRBJ2-4
CASSGPPKGQNIQYF
TGTGCCAGCAGCGGGCCCCCCAAAGGTCAGAACATTCAGTACTTC
>large|TRBD1|TRBV6-4|TRBJ2-3
CASSDSTGGADTQYF
TGTGCCAGCAGTGACTCGACAGGGGGCGCAGATACGCAGTATTTT
>-|-|TRBV11-2|TRBJ2-5
CASSLGATQETQYF
TGTGCCAGCAGCTTAGGGGCTACCCAAGAGACCCAGTACTTC
>-|TRBD1|TRBV18|TRBJ2-7
CASSSLRDSAYEQYF
TGTGCCAGCTCATCGCTCCGGGACAGCGCCTACGAGCAGTACTTC
>once|-|TRBV15|TRBJ2-5
CATSRVIQETQYF
TGTGCCACCAGCAGAGTGATACAAGAGACCCAGTACTTC
>-|-|TRBV6-1|TRBJ2-3
CASSEASGGATDTQYF
TGTGCCAGCAGTGAAGCGAGTGGGGGGGCAACAGATACGCAGTATTTT
>few|TRBD2|TRBV6-4|TRBJ2-2
CASSDSLAGAGELFF
TGTGCCAGCAGTGACTCACTAGCGGGAGCCGGGGAGCTGTTTTTT
>-|TRBD1|TRBV7-6|TRBJ1-1
CASSWGQQMNTEAFF
TGTGCCAGCAGCTGGGGACAGCAAATGAACACTGAAGCTTTCTTT
>-|TRBD1|TRBV7-9|TRBJ2-3
CASSKDRGPLVGTDTQYF
TGTGCCAGCAGTAAAGACAGGGGGCCTTTGGTGGGCACAGATACGCAGTATTTT
>-|-|TRBV7-9|TRBJ1-6
CASSPDGPVNNSPLHF
TGTGCCAGCAGCCCCGACGGACCGGTAAATAATTCACCCCTCCACTTT
>-|-|TRBV7-8|TRBJ1-4
CASSLAWTGDNEKLFF
TGTGCCAGCAGCTTAGCCTGGACGGGGGATAATGAAAAACTGTTTTTT
>large|TRBD2|TRBV6-4|TRBJ2-3
CASSASGSTDTQYF
TGTGCCAGCAGTGCTAGCGGGAGCACAGATACGCAGTATTTT
>-|TRBD1|TRBV7-8|TRBJ1-6
CASSHLQGENNSPLHF
TGTGCCAGCAGCCACTTACAGGGGGAAAATAATTCACCCCTCCACTTT
>-|-|TRBV29-1|TRBJ2-7
CSVVRSYEQYF
TGCAGCGTTGTACGCAGCTACGAGCAGTACTTC
>-|-|TRBV7-9|TRBJ2-7
CASSLIPYEQYF
TGTGCCAGCAGCTTAATCCCCTACGAGCAGTACTTC
>-|-|TRBV5-1|TRBJ1-1
CASSLGFEAFF
TGCGCCAGCAGCTTGGGATTCGAAGCTTTCTTT
>-|TRBD1|TRBV6-1|TRBJ1-5
CASSEWDSGGNQPQHF
TGTGCCAGCAGTGAATGGGACAGTGGAGGCAATCAGCCCCAGCATTTT
>-|-|TRBV27|TRBJ1-1
CASSLSAWGAGEAFF
TGTGCCAGCAGCCTCTCGGCGTGGGGGGCTGGTGAAGCTTTCTTT
>-|-|TRBV5-1|TRBJ1-2
CASSSETVNYGYTF
TGCGCCAGCAGCTCGGAAACAGTGAACTATGGCTACACCTTC
>-|-|TRBV19|TRBJ2-7
CASSPRTESSYEQYF
TGTGCCAGTAGTCCAAGGACAGAAAGCTCCTACGAGCAGTACTTC
>-|TRBD2|TRBV27|TRBJ2-1
CASSLTSGLYNEQFF
TGTGCCAGCAGTTTGACTAGCGGGCTTTACAATGAGCAGTTCTTC
>-|-|TRBV30|TRBJ2-2
CAWSVWGPTGELFF
TGTGCCTGGAGTGTATGGGGGCCTACCGGGGAGCTGTTTTTT
>few|TRBD1|TRBV6-1|TRBJ2-4
CASSEAGTGAKNIQYF
TGTGCCAGCAGTGAAGCCGGGACAGGGGCCAAAAACATTCAGTACTTC
>-|TRBD1|TRBV2|TRBJ2-1
CASSPGQGSLSSYNEQFF
TGTGCCAGCAGCCCGGGACAGGGGTCGCTCAGCTCCTACAATGAGCAGTTCTTC
>once|-|TRBV30|TRBJ1-2
CAWSGGGEGDGYTF
TGTGCCTGGAGTGGGGGGGGCGAGGGCGATGGCTACACCTTC
>-|TRBD2|TRBV15|TRBJ2-3
CATSEGSGSGSDTQYF
TGTGCCACCAGCGAGGGCAGCGGGAGTGGGTCAGATACGCAGTATTTT
>-|TRBD2|TRBV27|TRBJ2-7
CASSLGGLAGYEQYF
TGTGCCAGCAGTTTAGGAGGCCTAGCGGGCTACGAGCAGTACTTC
>-|-|TRBV9|TRBJ1-1
CASSNQGGERTEAFF
TGTGCCAGCAGCAACCAAGGGGGAGAGAGGACTGAAGCTTTCTTT
>-|TRBD2|TRBV6-6|TRBJ2-7
CASMDLAGVYEQYF
TGTGCCAGCATGGATCTAGCGGGAGTCTACGAGCAGTACTTC
>-|-|TRBV6-4|TRBJ2-1
CASSDSSNNEQFF
TGTGCCAGCAGTGACTCCAGTAACAATGAGCAGTTCTTC
>-|TRBD2|TRBV6-4|TRBJ2-1
CASSEGLAGDNEQFF
TGTGCCAGCAGTGAGGGACTAGCGGGAGACAATGAGCAGTTCTTC
>-|-|TRBV6-4|TRBJ2-2
CASSDSSEHGELFF
TGTGCCAGCAGTGACTCTTCCGAACACGGGGAGCTGTTTTTT
>once|-|TRBV4-2|TRBJ2-5
CASSQEGRSQETQYF
TGTGCCAGCAGCCAAGAGGGCAGGTCGCAAGAGACCCAGTACTTC
>-|-|TRBV9|TRBJ2-5
CASSPDSRNGETQYF
TGTGCCAGCAGCCCGGACTCCCGCAATGGAGAGACCCAGTACTTC
>-|-|TRBV27|TRBJ1-2
CASSFDPPSGYTF
TGTGCCAGCAGTTTTGATCCCCCCAGTGGCTACACCTTC
>-|TRBD2|TRBV4-2|TRBJ2-1
CASSQTSGGAADEQFF
TGTGCCAGCAGCCAGACTAGCGGGGGGGCCGCGGATGAGCAGTTCTTC
>-|-|TRBV6-1|TRBJ2-7
CASSEDIYEQYF
TGTGCCAGCAGTGAGGACATCTACGAGCAGTACTTC
>-|-|TRBV7-9|TRBJ2-1
CASSHELYSYNEQFF
TGTGCCAGCAGCCATGAATTATACTCCTACAATGAGCAGTTCTTC
>few|TRBD1|TRBV30|TRBJ1-5
CAWSVPDRVSQPQHF
TGTGCCTGGAGTGTTCCCGACAGGGTGAGTCAGCCCCAGCATTTT
>-|-|TRBV18|TRBJ2-7
CASSPVKAGEQYF
TGTGCCAGCTCCCCCGTAAAGGCGGGCGAGCAGTACTTC
>-|TRBD1|TRBV27|TRBJ1-5
CASSSRPGGDQPQHF
TGTGCCAGCAGTTCCCGGCCAGGGGGGGATCAGCCCCAGCATTTT
>-|TRBD2|TRBV7-4|TRBJ2-2
CASVLRGGDNTGELFF
TGTGCCAGCGTCCTTCGGGGGGGAGACAACACCGGGGAGCTGTTTTTT
>-|-|TRBV5-1|TRBJ2-7
CASSLGSFYEQYF
TGCGCCAGCAGCTTGGGCAGCTTCTACGAGCAGTACTTC
>-|TRBD1|TRBV27|TRBJ2-1
CASSTPLTGGIYNEQFF
TGTGCCAGCAGTACCCCGCTGACAGGGGGAATCTACAATGAGCAGTTCTTC
>-|TRBD1|TRBV15|TRBJ2-7
CATSRITGTGNEQYF
TGTGCCACCAGCAGGATCACCGGGACAGGGAACGAGCAGTACTTC
>few|-|TRBV6-5|TRBJ2-2
CASSYSGGDSPGELFF
TGTGCCAGCAGTTACTCTGGGGGCGATTCCCCCGGGGAGCTGTTTTTT
>once|-|TRBV10-1|TRBJ1-1
CASSESGRTNYPLMNTEAFF
TGCGCCAGCAGTGAGTCAGGCAGAACTAACTACCCTTTGATGAACACTGAAGCTTTCTTT
>-|-|TRBV7-9|TRBJ1-2
CASSHLNRDYGYTF
TGTGCCAGCAGCCACCTCAACCGGGACTATGGCTACACCTTC
>-|TRBD2|TRBV27|TRBJ2-1
CASSPGTPGGNEQFF
TGTGCCAGCAGTCCCGGGACTCCGGGGGGCAATGAGCAGTTCTTC
>-|-|TRBV5-4|TRBJ2-3
CASSLEGMGPATDTQYF
TGTGCCAGCAGCTTGGAGGGGATGGGGCCAGCCACAGATACGCAGTATTTT
>-|TRBD1|TRBV4-2|TRBJ1-4
CASSLLDREDSNEKLFF
TGTGCCAGCAGCCTTTTAGACAGGGAGGACTCTAATGAAAAACTGTTTTTT